This TCR beta chain emerged from a study of T-cell reconstitution after alpha-beta-depleted transplantation in children. The TCRbeta library incorporated unique molecular identifiers. TCRdb ran MiXCR on the PCR reads and lists one entry per CDR3 protein. The sample records about 440,000 distinct CDR3 sequences, 43% being singletons. This clonotype was found many times. The TCR sequence derives from a girl aged 2 to 9 with aplastic anemia, due to receive a stem cell transplant. Sequenced here: PBMCs, sampled before TCRalphabeta/CD19-depleted stem cell transplant.

The CDR3 DNA sequence: TGTGCCAGCAGTTTGCGGTCCCTTAAAACCTACGAGCAGTACTTC. Translated, it gives CASSLRSLKTYEQYF. V usage is TRBV12-3 or TRBV12-4 and J usage is TRBJ2-7, with no clear D. The V end lost 3 bases, the J end lost 2 bases, and 14 bases lay between the germline ends. CDR3 length equals 15 residues.